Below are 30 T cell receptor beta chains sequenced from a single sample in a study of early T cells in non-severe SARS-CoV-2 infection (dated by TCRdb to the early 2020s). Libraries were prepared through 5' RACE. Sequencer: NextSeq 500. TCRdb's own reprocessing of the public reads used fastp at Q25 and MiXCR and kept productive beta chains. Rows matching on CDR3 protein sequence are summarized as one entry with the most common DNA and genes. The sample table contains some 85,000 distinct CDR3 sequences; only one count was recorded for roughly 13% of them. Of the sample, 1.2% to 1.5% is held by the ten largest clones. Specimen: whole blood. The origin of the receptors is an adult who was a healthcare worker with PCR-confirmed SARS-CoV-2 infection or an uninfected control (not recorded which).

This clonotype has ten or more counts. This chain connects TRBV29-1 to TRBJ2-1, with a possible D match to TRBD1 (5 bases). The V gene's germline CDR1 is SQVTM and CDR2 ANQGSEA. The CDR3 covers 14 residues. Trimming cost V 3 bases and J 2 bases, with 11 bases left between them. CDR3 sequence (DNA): TGCAGCGTTGACGGGCAGGGCACCTACAATGAGCAGTTCTTC. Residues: CSVDGQGTYNEQFF.

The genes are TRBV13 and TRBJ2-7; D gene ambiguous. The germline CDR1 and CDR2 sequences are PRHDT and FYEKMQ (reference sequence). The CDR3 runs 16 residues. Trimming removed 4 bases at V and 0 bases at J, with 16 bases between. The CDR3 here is CASSWRGDASSYEQYF. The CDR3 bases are TGTGCCAGCAGCTGGCGCGGAGATGCCAGCTCCTACGAGCAGTACTTC.

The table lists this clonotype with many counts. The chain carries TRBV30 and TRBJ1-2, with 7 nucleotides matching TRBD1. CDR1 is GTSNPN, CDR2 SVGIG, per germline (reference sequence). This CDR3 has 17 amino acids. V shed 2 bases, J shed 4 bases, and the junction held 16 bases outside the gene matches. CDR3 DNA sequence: TGTGCCTGGAGTACTGACGAGGGGGCCTTGGGGTTCTATGGCTACACCTTC. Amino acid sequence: CAWSTDEGALGFYGYTF.

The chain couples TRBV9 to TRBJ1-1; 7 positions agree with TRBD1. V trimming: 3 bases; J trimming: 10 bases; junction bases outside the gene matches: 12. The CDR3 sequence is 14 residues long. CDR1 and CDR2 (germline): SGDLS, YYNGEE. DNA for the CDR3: TGTGCCAGCAGCGCGGGACAGTGGGTTTACGGAGCTTTCTTT. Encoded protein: CASSAGQWVYGAFF.

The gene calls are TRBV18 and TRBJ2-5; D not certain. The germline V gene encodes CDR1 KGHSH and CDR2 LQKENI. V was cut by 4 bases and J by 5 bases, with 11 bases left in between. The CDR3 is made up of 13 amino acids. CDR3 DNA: TGTGCCAGCTCACTGGACCTGGAGGAGACCCAGTACTTC. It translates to CASSLDLEETQYF.

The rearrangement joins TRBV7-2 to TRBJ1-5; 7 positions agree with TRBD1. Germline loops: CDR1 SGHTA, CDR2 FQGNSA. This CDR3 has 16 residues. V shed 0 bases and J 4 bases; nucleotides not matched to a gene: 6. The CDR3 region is CASSLASGTANQPQHF. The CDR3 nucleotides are TGTGCCAGCAGCTTAGCCTCCGGGACAGCAAATCAGCCCCAGCATTTT.

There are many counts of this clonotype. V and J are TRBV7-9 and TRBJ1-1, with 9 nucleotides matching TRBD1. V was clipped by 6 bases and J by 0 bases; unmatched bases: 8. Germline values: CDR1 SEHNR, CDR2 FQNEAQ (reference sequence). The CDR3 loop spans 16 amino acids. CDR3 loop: CASRDGTGLLNTEAFF. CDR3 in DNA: TGTGCCAGCAGGGACGGGACAGGGCTTTTGAACACTGAAGCTTTCTTT.

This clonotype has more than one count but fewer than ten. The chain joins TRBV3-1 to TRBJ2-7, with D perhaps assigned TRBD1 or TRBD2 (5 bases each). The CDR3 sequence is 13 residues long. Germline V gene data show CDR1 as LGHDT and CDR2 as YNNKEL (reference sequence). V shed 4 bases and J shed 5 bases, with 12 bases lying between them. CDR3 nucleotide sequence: TGTGCCAGCAGCCCCCGGGACCTGAACGAGCAGTACTTC. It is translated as CASSPRDLNEQYF.

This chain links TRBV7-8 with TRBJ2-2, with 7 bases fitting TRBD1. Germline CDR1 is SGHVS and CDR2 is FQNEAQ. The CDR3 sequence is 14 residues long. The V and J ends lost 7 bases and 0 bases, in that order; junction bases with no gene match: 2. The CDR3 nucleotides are TGTGCCAGCACGACAGGGACGAACACCGGGGAGCTGTTTTTT. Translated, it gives CASTTGTNTGELFF.

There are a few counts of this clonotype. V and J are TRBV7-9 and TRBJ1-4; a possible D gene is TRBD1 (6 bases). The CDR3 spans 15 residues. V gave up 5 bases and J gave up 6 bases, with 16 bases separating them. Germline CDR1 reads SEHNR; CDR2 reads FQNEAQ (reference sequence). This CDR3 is CASSPAGHLHEKLFF. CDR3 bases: TGTGCCAGCAGCCCTGCGGGACACCTCCATGAAAAACTGTTTTTT.

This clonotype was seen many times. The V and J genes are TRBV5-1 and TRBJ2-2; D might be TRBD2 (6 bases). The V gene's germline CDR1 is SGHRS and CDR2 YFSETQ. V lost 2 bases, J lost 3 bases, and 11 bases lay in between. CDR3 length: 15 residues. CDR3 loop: CASSLGGADTGELFF. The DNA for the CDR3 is TGCGCCAGCAGCTTAGGCGGGGCCGACACCGGGGAGCTGTTTTTT.

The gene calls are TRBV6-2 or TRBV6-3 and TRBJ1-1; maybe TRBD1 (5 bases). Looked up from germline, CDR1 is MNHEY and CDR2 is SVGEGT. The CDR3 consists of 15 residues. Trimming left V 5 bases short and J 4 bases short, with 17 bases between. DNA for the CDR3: TGTGCCAGCAGTACTCGCATTTGGGGGAGCACTGAAGCTTTCTTT. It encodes CASSTRIWGSTEAFF.

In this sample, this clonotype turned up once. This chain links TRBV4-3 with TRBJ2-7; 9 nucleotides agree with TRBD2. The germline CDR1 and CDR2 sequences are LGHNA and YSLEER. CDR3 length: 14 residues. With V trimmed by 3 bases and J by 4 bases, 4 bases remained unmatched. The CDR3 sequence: CASSHGGGAYEQYF. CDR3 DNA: TGCGCCAGCAGCCATGGCGGGGGGGCTTACGAGCAGTACTTC.

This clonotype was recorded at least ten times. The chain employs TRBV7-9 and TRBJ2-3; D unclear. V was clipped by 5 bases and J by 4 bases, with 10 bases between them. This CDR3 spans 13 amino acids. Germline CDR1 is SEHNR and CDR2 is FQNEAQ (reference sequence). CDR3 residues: CASSPKVADTQYF. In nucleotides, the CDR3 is TGTGCCAGCAGCCCCAAGGTCGCAGATACGCAGTATTTT. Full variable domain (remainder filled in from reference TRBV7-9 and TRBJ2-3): DTGVSQNPRHKITKRGQNVTFRCDPISEHNRLYWYRQTLGQGPEFLTYFQNEAQLEKSRLLSDRFSAERPKGSFSTLEIQRTEQGDSAMYLCASSPKVADTQYFGPGTRLTVL.

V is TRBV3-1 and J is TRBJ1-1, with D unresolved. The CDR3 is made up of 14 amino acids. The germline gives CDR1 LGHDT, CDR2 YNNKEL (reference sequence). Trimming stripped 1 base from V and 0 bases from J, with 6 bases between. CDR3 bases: TGTGCCAGCAGCCAAGGCCGGGTGAACACTGAAGCTTTCTTT. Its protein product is CASSQGRVNTEAFF.

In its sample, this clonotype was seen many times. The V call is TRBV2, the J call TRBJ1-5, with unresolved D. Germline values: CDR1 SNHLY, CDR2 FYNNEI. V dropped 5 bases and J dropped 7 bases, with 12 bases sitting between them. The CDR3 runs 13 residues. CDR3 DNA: TGTGCCAGCAGTCGGTCACAGATCCAGCCCCAGCATTTT. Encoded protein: CASSRSQIQPQHF.

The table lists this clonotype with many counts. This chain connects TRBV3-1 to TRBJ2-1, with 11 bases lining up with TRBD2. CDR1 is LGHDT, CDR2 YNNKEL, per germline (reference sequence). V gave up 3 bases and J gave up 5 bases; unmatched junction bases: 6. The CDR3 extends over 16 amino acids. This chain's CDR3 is CASSQPMTSGDNEQFF. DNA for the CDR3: TGTGCCAGCAGCCAGCCGATGACTAGCGGGGACAATGAGCAGTTCTTC.

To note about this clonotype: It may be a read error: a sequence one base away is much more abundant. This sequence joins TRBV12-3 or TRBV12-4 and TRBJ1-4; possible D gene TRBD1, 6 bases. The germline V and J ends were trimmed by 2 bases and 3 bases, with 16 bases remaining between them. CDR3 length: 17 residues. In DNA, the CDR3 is TGTGCCAGCAGTTTATGCAGGGGCGAACCCTCTAATGAAAAACTGTTTTTT. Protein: CASSLCRGEPSNEKLFF.

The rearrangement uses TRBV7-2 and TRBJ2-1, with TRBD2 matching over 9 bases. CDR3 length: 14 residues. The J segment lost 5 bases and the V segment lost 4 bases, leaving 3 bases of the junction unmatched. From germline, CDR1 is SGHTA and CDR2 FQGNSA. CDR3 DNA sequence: TGTGCCAGCAGCTACCCTAGCGGGGACAATGAGCAGTTCTTC. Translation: CASSYPSGDNEQFF.

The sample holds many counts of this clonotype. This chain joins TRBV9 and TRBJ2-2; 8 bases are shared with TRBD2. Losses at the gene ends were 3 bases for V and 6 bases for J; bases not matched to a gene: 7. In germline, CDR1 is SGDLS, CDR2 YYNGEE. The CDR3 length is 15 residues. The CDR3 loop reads CASSGEGLAPGELFF. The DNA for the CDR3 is TGTGCCAGCAGCGGGGAAGGACTAGCCCCCGGGGAGCTGTTTTTT.

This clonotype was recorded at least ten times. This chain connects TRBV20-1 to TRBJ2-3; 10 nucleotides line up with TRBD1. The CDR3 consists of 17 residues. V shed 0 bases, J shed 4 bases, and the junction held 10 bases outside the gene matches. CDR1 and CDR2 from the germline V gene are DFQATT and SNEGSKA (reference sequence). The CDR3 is CSAREWDRGNRADTQYF. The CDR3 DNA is TGCAGTGCTAGAGAATGGGACAGGGGAAACCGGGCAGATACGCAGTATTTT.

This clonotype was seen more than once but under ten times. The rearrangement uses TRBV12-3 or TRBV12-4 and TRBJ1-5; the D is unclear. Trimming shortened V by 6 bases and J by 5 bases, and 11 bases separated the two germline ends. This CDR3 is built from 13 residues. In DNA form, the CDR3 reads TGTGCCAGCAGGAAAACCTATCATCAGCCCCAGCATTTT. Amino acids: CASRKTYHQPQHF.

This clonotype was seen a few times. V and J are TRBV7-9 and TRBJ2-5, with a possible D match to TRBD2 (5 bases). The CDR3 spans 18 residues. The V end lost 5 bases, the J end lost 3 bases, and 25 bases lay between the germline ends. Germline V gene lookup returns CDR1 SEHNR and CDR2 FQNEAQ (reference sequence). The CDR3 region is CASSVGRATKDWKETQYF. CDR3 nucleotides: TGTGCCAGCAGCGTCGGAAGGGCAACCAAGGACTGGAAAGAGACCCAGTACTTC.

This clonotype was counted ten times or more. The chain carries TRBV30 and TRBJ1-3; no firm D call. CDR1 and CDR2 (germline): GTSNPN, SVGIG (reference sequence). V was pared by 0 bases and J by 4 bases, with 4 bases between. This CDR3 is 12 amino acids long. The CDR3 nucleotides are TGTGCCTGGAGTGTAGCAGGAAACACCATATATTTT. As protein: CAWSVAGNTIYF.

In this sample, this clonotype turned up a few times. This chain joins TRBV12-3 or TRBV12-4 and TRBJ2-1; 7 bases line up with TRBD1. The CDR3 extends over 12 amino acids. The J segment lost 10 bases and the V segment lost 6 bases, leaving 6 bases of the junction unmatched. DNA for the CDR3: TGTGCCAGCAGCCCAACAGGGGACGAGCAGTTCTTC. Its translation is CASSPTGDEQFF.

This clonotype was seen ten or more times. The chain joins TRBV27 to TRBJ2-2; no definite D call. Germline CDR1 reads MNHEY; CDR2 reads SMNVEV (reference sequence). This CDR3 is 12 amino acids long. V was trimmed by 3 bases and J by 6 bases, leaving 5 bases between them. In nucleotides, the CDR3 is TGTGCCAGCAGTTTTCCCGCCGGGGAGCTGTTTTTT. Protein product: CASSFPAGELFF.

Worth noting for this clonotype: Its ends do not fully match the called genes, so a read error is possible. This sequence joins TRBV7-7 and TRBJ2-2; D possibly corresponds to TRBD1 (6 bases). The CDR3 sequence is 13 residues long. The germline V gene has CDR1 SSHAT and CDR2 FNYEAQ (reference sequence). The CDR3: CASSPGQTGELFF. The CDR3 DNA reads TGTGCTAGCAGTCCAGGACAGACCGGGGAGCTGTTTTTT.

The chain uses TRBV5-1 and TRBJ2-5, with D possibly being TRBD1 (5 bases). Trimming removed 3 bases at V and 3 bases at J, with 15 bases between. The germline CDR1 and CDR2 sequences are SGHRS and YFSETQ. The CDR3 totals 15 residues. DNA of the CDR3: TGCGCCAGCAGCTCAATAAGGGGTGGTGAAGAGACCCAGTACTTC. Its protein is CASSSIRGGEETQYF.

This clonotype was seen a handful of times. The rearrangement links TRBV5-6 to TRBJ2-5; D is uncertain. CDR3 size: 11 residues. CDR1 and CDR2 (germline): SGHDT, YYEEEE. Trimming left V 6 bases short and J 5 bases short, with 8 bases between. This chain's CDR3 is CASILGETQYF. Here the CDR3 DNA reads TGTGCCAGCATCCTGGGGGAGACCCAGTACTTC.

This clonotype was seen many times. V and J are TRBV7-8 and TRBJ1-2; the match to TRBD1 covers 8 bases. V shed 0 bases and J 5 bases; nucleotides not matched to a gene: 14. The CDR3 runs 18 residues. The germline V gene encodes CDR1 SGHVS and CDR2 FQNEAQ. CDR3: CASSLARSQGGSPYGYTF. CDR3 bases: TGTGCCAGCAGCTTAGCGCGGTCACAGGGGGGTTCCCCTTATGGCTACACCTTC.